Described below is a single T cell receptor (beta chain) sequence and its context. TCRdb recomputed calls from the RACE reads with MiXCR, one row per CDR3 protein. The sample consists of about 99,000 distinct CDR3 sequences, 9.5% to 15% of them appearing once. This entry comes from a study of human T cells and chemical hapten exposure. Germline V gene sequence: CDR1 SGHTA, CDR2 FQGTGA. Trimming cost V 1 base and J 0 bases, with 14 bases left between them. The CDR3 contains 17 residues. As for time point: patch test 1, 2 weeks after DPC sensitization. The treatment was: therapeutic diphenylcyclopropenone sensitization with weekly scalp DPC.

The V and J genes are TRBV7-3 and TRBJ2-3, with D perhaps matching TRBD2 (6 bases). Sequences were derived from whole blood, sampled in connection with sensitization to the hapten diphenylcyclopropenone (DPC). The clonotype comes from a woman in her forties with alopecia areata. Some clones in this sample may be carry-over from other donors' samples. CDR3 coding DNA: TGTGCCAGCAGCTTAAATCCGGGGGATTTGAGCACAGATACGCAGTATTTT. It codes for CASSLNPGDLSTDTQYF.